Sequencing of this TCR beta chain was carried out in a study of blood T cell repertoires in COVID-19. Study-wide context: Acute and convalescent COVID-19 samples came from the United States, Italy and Spain.

The assay was immunoSEQ multiplex PCR, and TCRdb's table has in-frame clones only and misses some. This table holds approximately 230,000 clones, roughly 80% found once. This clone was seen only once. Losses at the gene ends were 11 bases for V and 7 bases for J; bases not matched to a gene: 11. Per the germline V gene, CDR1 is MNHNY and CDR2 is SVGAGI (reference sequence). The CDR3 runs to 14 residues. The receptor was derived from a man aged 80 or over with acute or convalescent COVID-19. The V call is TRBV6-6, the J call TRBJ1-4; 9 positions agree with TRBD1. The sequencing sample was made of peripheral blood. The CDR3 DNA is TGTGCCGTCCCCGAAGGGACAGGGCTTGAAAAACTGTTTTTT. Its protein is CAVPEGTGLEKLFF.